This T cell receptor (beta chain) emerged from a study of T cell responses to AZD1222 COVID-19 vaccine. Notes on the study in general: At study baseline, merely a handful of AZD1222 recipients were seropositive.

As regards this clone: Its specificity is not known.

The table came from immunoSEQ multiplex PCR; TCRdb's copy has only in-frame clones and leaves some out. The sample includes fewer than 150,000 clones, more than 75% of them seen just once. The sequencing here drew on peripheral blood, taken on day 0 of AZD1222 vaccination. The source of this sequence is an adult in good health.

The CDR3: CASTPGGTGHNSPLHF. For the CDR3, the DNA is TGTGCCAGCACCCCAGGGGGGACAGGTCATAATTCACCCCTCCACTTT. The V and J genes are TRBV5-4 and TRBJ1-6; 8 nucleotides align to TRBD1. CDR1 and CDR2 from the germline V gene are SGHNT and YYREEE (reference sequence). The J segment lost 5 bases and the V segment lost 6 bases, leaving 10 bases of the junction unmatched. The CDR3 is 16 amino acids.